A single T cell receptor beta chain is shown here with its context. Germline-derived CDR1 and CDR2 are KGHDR and SFDVKD. The J segment lost 8 bases and the V segment lost 2 bases, leaving 5 bases of the junction unmatched. The CDR3 loop spans 16 amino acids. Generated by immunoSEQ multiplex PCR, the TCRdb table keeps only in-frame clones and is missing some. The sample carries approximately 260,000 clones, around 90% recorded once. The data were obtained in a study of blood T cell repertoires in COVID-19. The TCR was taken from a man aged 55 to 69 who had recovered from COVID-19. Sequenced material: peripheral blood. The chain is built from TRBV24-1 and TRBJ2-2; 12 bases match TRBD2. The CDR3 region has the DNA TGTGCCACCAGTGATTCTAGCGGGGGGGCTCCAGGGGAGCTGTTTTTT. Amino acids: CATSDSSGGAPGELFF.